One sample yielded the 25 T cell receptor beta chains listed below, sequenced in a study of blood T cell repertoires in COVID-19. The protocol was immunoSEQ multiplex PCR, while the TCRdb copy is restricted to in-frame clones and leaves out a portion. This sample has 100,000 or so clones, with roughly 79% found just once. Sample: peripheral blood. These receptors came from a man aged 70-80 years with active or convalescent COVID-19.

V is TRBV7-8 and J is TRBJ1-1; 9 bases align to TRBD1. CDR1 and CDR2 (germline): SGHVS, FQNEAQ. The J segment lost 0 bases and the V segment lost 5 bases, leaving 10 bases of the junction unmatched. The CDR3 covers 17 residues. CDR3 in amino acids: CASSPVLTGGMNTEAFF. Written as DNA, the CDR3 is TGTGCCAGCAGCCCAGTACTCACAGGGGGCATGAACACTGAAGCTTTCTTT.

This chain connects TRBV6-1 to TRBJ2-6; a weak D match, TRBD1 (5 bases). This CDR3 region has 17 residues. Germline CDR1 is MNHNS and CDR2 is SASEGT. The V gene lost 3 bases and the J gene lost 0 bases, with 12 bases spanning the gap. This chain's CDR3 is CASSDRDSFSGANVLTF. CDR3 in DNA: TGTGCCAGCAGTGATCGTGACAGCTTCTCTGGGGCCAACGTCCTGACTTTC.

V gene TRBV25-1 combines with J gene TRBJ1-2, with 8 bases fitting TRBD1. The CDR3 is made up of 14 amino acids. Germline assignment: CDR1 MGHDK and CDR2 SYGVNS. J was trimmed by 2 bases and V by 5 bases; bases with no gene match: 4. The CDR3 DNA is TGTGCCAGCAGTCCCCAGGGGGCGAACTATGGCTACACCTTC. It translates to CASSPQGANYGYTF.

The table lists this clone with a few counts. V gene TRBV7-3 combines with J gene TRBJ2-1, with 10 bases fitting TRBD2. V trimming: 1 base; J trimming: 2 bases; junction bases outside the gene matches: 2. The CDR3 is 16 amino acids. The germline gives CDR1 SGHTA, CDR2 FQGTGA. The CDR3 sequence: CASSLKGTSAYNEQFF. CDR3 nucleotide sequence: TGTGCCAGCAGCTTAAAGGGGACTAGCGCCTACAATGAGCAGTTCTTC. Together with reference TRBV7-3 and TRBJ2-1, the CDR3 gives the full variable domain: GAGVSQTPSNKVTEKGKYVELRCDPISGHTALYWYRQSLGQGPEFLIYFQGTGAADDSGLPNDRFFAVRPEGSVSTLKIQRTERGDSAVYLCASSLKGTSAYNEQFFGPGTRLTVL.

The CDR3: CASSLGQGSDTQYF. CDR3 coding DNA: TGCGCCAGCAGCTTAGGACAGGGTTCAGATACGCAGTATTTT. The genes are TRBV5-1 and TRBJ2-3, with 8 bases fitting TRBD1. CDR3 size: 14 residues. CDR1 and CDR2 from the germline V gene are SGHRS and YFSETQ. With 2 bases clipped from V and 4 bases from J, the junction kept 3 bases outside the gene matches.

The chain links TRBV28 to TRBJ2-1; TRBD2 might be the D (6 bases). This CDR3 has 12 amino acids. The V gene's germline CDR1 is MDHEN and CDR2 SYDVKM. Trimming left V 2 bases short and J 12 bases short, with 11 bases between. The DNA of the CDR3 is TGTGCCAGCAGTTTACCGAGGGGAGGGCAGTTCTTC. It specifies CASSLPRGGQFF.

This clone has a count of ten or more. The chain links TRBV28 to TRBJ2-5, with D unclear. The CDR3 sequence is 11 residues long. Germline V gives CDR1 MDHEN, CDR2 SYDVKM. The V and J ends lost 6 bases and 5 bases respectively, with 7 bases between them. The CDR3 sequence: CASSGWETQYF. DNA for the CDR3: TGTGCCAGCAGCGGGTGGGAGACCCAGTACTTC.

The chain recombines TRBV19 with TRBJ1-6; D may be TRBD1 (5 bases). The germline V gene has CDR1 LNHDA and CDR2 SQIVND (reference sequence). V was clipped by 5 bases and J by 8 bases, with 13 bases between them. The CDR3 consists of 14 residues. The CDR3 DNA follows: TGTGCCAGTAGTCCCCGGGGGGATGATTCACCCCTCCACTTT. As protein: CASSPRGDDSPLHF.

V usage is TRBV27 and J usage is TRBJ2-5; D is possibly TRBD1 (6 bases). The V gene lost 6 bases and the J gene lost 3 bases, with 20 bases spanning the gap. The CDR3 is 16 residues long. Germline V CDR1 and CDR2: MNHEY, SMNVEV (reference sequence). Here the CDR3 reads CASSPGRTGNKETQYF. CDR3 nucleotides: TGTGCCAGCAGCCCCGGGCGTACAGGGAACAAAGAGACCCAGTACTTC.

CDR3 residues: CATSRRTGNDEQFF. The DNA for the CDR3 is TGTGCCACCAGCAGGCGTACAGGGAACGATGAGCAGTTCTTC. The genes are TRBV15 and TRBJ2-1; tentative D call: TRBD1 (6 bases). Germline values: CDR1 LNHNV, CDR2 YYDKDF (reference sequence). Between the trimmed V and J ends, which lost 3 bases and 8 bases, there was a span of 14 bases. The CDR3 contains 14 residues.

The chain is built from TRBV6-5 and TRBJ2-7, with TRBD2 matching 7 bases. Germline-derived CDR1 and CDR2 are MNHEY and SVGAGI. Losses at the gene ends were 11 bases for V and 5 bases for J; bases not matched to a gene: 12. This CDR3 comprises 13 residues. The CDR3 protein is CASGRGETHEQYF. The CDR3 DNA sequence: TGTGCCTCAGGACGGGGGGAGACCCACGAGCAGTACTTC.

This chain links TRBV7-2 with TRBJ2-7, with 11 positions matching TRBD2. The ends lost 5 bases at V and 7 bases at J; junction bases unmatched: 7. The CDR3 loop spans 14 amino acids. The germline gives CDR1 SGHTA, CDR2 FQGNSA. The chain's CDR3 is CASSPRLAGQEQYF. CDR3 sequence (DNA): TGTGCCAGCAGCCCGAGACTAGCGGGACAGGAGCAGTACTTC.

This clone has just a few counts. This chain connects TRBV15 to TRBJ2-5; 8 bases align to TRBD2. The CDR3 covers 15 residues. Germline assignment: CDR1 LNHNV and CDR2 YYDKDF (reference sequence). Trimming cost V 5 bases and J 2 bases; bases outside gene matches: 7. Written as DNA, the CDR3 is TGTGCCACCAGCGTCTCTGCGGGGGGACAAGAGACCCAGTACTTC. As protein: CATSVSAGGQETQYF.

DNA for the CDR3: TGTGCCAGCAGTTCCTTGAGCTCCTACGAGCAGTACTTC. Its protein is CASSSLSSYEQYF. The genes are TRBV6-5 and TRBJ2-7, with D unresolved. The CDR3 consists of 13 residues. The V gene lost 4 bases and the J gene lost 0 bases, with 7 bases spanning the gap. Germline values: CDR1 MNHEY, CDR2 SVGAGI.

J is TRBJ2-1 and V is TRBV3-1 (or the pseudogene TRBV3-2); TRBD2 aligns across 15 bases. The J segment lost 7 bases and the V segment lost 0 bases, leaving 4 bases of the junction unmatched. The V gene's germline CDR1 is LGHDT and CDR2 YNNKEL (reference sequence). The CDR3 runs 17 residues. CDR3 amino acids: CASSQERTSGRGNEQFF. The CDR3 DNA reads TGTGCCAGCAGCCAAGAACGGACTAGCGGGAGGGGAAATGAGCAGTTCTTC.

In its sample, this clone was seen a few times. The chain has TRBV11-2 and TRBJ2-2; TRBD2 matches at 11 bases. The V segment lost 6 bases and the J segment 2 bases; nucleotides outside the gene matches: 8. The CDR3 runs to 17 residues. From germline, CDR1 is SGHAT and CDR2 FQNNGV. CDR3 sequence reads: CASRGLAAGLNTGELFF. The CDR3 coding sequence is TGTGCCAGCAGGGGACTAGCGGCAGGACTAAACACCGGGGAGCTGTTTTTT.

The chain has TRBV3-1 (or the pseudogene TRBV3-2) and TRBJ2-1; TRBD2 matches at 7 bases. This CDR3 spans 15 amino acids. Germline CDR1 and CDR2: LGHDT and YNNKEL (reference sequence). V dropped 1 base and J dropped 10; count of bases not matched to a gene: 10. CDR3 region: CASSQGPAGLAEQFF. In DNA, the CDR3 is TGTGCCAGCAGCCAAGGTCCAGCGGGGCTCGCCGAGCAGTTCTTC.

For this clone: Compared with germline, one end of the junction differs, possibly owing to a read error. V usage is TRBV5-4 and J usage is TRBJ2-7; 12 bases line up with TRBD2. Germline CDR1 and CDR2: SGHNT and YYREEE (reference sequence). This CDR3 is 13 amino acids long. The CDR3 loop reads CVSSLAGGGEQYF. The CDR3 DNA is TGTGTCAGCAGCCTAGCGGGAGGGGGCGAGCAGTACTTC. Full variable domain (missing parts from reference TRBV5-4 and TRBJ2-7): ETGVTQSPTHLIKTRGQQVTLRCSSQSGHNTVSWYQQALGQGPQFIFQYYREEENGRGNFPPRFSGLQFPNYSSELNVNALELDDSALYLCVSSLAGGGEQYFGPGTRLTVT.

The CDR3 here is CASSHPRGGGTGELFF. CDR3 coding DNA: TGTGCCAGCAGCCACCCCCGGGGGGGAGGCACCGGGGAGCTGTTTTTT. V and J are TRBV3-1 (or the pseudogene TRBV3-2) and TRBJ2-2, with 8 positions matching TRBD2. CDR1 LGHDT and CDR2 YNNKEL come from the germline V gene (reference sequence). This CDR3 has 16 residues. J gave up 4 bases and V 3 bases, and 7 bases lay outside the gene matches.

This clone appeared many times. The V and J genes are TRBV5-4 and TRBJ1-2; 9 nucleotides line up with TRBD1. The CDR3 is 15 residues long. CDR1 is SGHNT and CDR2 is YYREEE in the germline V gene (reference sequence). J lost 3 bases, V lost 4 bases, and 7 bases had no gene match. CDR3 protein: CASSRPGQGDYGYTF. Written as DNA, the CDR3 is TGTGCCAGCAGCCGTCCGGGACAGGGAGACTATGGCTACACCTTC.

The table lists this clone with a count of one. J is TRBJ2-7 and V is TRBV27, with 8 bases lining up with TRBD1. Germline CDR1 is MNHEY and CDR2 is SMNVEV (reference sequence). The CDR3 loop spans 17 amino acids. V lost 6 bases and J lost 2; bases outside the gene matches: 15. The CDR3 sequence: CASSRTPGQGRPYEQYF. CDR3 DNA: TGTGCCAGCAGCCGAACGCCCGGACAGGGTAGACCCTACGAGCAGTACTTC.

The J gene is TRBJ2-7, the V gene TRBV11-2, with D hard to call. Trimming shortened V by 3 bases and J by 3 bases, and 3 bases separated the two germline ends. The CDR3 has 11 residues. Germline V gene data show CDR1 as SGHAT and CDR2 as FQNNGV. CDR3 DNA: TGTGCCAGCAGCTTCAGCTACGAGCAGTACTTC. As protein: CASSFSYEQYF.

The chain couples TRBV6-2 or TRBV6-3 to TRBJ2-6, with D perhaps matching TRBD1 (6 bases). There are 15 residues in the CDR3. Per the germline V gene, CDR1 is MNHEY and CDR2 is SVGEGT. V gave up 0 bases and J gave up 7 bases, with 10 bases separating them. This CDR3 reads CASSYSEGTANVLTF. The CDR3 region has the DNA TGTGCCAGCAGTTACTCTGAGGGGACAGCCAACGTCCTGACTTTC.

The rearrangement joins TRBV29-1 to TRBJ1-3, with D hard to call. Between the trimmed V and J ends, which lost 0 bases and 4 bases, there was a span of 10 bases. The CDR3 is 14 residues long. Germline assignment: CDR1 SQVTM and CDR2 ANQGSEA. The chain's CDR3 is CSVEEIGRGNTIYF. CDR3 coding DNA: TGCAGCGTTGAAGAAATAGGGAGAGGAAACACCATATATTTT.

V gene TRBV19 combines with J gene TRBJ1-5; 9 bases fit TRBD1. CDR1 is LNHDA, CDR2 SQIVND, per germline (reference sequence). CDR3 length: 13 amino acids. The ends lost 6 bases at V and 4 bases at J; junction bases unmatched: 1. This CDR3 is CASRDRGNQPQHF. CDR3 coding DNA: TGTGCCAGTAGGGACAGGGGAAATCAGCCCCAGCATTTT. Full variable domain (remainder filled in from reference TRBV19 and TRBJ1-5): DGGITQSPKYLFRKEGQNVTLSCEQNLNHDAMYWYRQDPGQGLRLIYYSQIVNDFQKGDIAEGYSVSREKKESFPLTVTSAQKNPTAFYLCASRDRGNQPQHFGDGTRLSIL.